This TCR beta chain came from a study of long-term antiretroviral therapy in people with HIV. Assay version v3.0 of immunoSEQ was used, and it was run at survey level. Data came from immunoSEQ multiplex PCR; TCRdb stores just in-frame clones and leaves some out. The table has about 27,000 clones, 82% seen once. V was trimmed by 4 bases and J by 3 bases, leaving 10 bases between them. This CDR3 is built from 12 residues. Germline loops: CDR1 SQVTM, CDR2 ANQGSEA. Inclusion required at least two post-ART and at least one pre-ART PBMC samples. J is TRBJ2-7 and V is TRBV29-1; no clear D gene. The sequence was collected from a young man with HIV. Sequenced material: unsorted PBMCs, taken 0.8 years before starting antiretroviral therapy. The CDR3 sequence: CSVVLTNYEQYF. As DNA, the CDR3 is TGCAGCGTTGTATTGACGAACTACGAGCAGTACTTC.